The 25 T cell receptor beta chains given below trace back to one sample, sequenced in a study of identical twins. TCRdb re-called the 5' RACE reads with MiXCR, one entry per CDR3 protein. The sample consists of about 150,000 distinct CDR3 sequences, around 3.5% of them appearing once. The sequenced sample consisted of memory T cells sorted from blood. These receptors all stem from a man younger than 30 in good health.

The chain employs TRBV6-1 and TRBJ1-5; TRBD1 matches at 7 bases. CDR1 and CDR2 (germline): MNHNS, SASEGT. This CDR3 is built from 17 residues. With V trimmed by 6 bases and J by 1 base, 12 bases remained unmatched. This CDR3 is CASRRDPTGVSNQPQHF. In DNA, the CDR3 is TGTGCCAGCAGGAGGGACCCTACAGGGGTGAGCAATCAGCCCCAGCATTTT.

This clonotype was detected many times. The V and J genes are TRBV7-9 and TRBJ2-2; perhaps TRBD2 as D (5 bases). The germline V gene encodes CDR1 SEHNR and CDR2 FQNEAQ (reference sequence). V was shortened by 2 bases and J by 1 base, with 8 bases between the two germline ends. The CDR3 length is 15 residues. The CDR3 protein is CASSLSRGNTGELFF. The CDR3, as DNA: TGTGCCAGCAGCTTATCACGGGGGAACACCGGGGAGCTGTTTTTT.

Ten or more counts support this clonotype. V and J are TRBV7-2 and TRBJ2-5; D possibly corresponds to TRBD1 (6 bases). The V end was cut by 3 bases, the J end by 5 bases, with 10 bases between. There are 13 residues in the CDR3. Per the germline V gene, CDR1 is SGHTA and CDR2 is FQGNSA. CDR3 bases: TGTGCCAGCAGCTTGGGGGCCCTCGAGACCCAGTACTTC. This encodes CASSLGALETQYF.

This chain connects TRBV6-1 to TRBJ2-7; 11 positions match TRBD2. Per the germline V gene, CDR1 is MNHNS and CDR2 is SASEGT. The CDR3 has 14 residues. V was clipped by 8 bases and J by 1 base; unmatched bases: 4. Written as DNA, the CDR3 is TGTGCCAGCGCCGGGACTAGCGGTTCCTACGAGCAGTACTTC. Translation gives CASAGTSGSYEQYF.

This clonotype was recorded many times. The chain employs TRBV12-3 or TRBV12-4 and TRBJ1-6; D is undetermined. V lost 4 bases and J lost 3, with 7 bases in between. This CDR3 region has 14 residues. CDR3 residues: CASSSEIYNSPLHF. The CDR3 DNA reads as TGTGCCAGCAGTTCAGAGATCTATAATTCACCCCTCCACTTT.

There are many counts of this clonotype. This chain joins TRBV6-1 and TRBJ2-1, with 11 bases matching TRBD2. Germline CDR1 and CDR2: MNHNS and SASEGT. V dropped 4 bases and J dropped 9; count of bases not matched to a gene: 5. The CDR3 totals 14 residues. The CDR3: CASSVTSGKGEQFF. CDR3 in DNA: TGTGCCAGCAGTGTGACTAGCGGGAAAGGTGAGCAGTTCTTC.

In its sample, this clonotype was seen many times. This chain's CDR3 is CATSRGGSEKPQYF. In nucleotides, the CDR3 is TGTGCCACCAGCAGAGGGGGTAGCGAAAAGCCCCAGTATTTT. This chain uses TRBV15 with TRBJ2-3; tentative D call: TRBD2 (5 bases). The CDR3 totals 14 residues. The V end lost 1 base, the J end lost 12 bases, and 17 bases lay between the germline ends. Germline V gene lookup returns CDR1 LNHNV and CDR2 YYDKDF (reference sequence). The full variable domain, rest sourced from reference TRBV15 and TRBJ2-3, is DAMVIQNPRYQVTQFGKPVTLSCSQTLNHNVMYWYQQKSSQAPKLLFHYYDKDFNNEADTPDNFQSRRPNTSFCFLDIRSPGLGDTAMYLCATSRGGSEKPQYFGPGTRLTVL.

The chain couples TRBV20-1 to TRBJ2-3, with D perhaps TRBD1 or TRBD2 (5 bases each). The germline gives CDR1 DFQATT, CDR2 SNEGSKA (reference sequence). The V end was cut by 3 bases, the J end by 3 bases, with 19 bases between. The CDR3 covers 16 residues. In DNA, the CDR3 is TGCAGTGCTAGGGCAGCTTTCCTCGGGGCTACAGATACGCAGTATTTT. It encodes CSARAAFLGATDTQYF.

This clonotype was detected many times. The genes are TRBV5-5 and TRBJ1-2; TRBD1 might be the D (6 bases). The V gene lost 0 bases and the J gene lost 13 bases, with 22 bases spanning the gap. Germline V gives CDR1 SGHKS, CDR2 YYEKEE (reference sequence). The CDR3 totals 15 residues. The chain's CDR3 is CASSLGFGQNQYITF. As DNA, the CDR3 is TGTGCCAGCAGCTTGGGGTTTGGACAGAATCAGTATATCACCTTC.

There are many counts of this clonotype. This chain joins TRBV7-6 and TRBJ1-4; D not certain. The CDR3 sequence is 14 residues long. Trimming shortened V by 1 base and J by 5 bases, and 8 bases separated the two germline ends. Germline loops: CDR1 SGHVS, CDR2 FNYEAQ. CDR3: CASSLGAVNEKLFF. The CDR3 nucleotides are TGTGCCAGCAGCTTAGGGGCAGTGAATGAAAAACTGTTTTTT.

This clonotype has a count of ten or more. The rearrangement joins TRBV4-1 to TRBJ2-1; tentatively, D is TRBD2 (5 bases). Trimming removed 4 bases at V and 9 bases at J, with 19 bases between. This CDR3 has 15 amino acids. CDR1 and CDR2 (germline): MGHRA, YSYEKL. CDR3 DNA: TGCGCCAGCAGCCCCTCCAGAACGATGAGCGGTGAGCAGTTCTTC. As protein: CASSPSRTMSGEQFF.

This clonotype was counted many times. The gene calls are TRBV29-1 and TRBJ2-4; unclear D gene. V lost 5 bases and J 5 bases, leaving 7 bases between the germline ends. Germline CDR1 is SQVTM and CDR2 is ANQGSEA. The CDR3 loop spans 11 amino acids. The CDR3 nucleotides read TGCAGCGTTTCCCGAGAAAACATTCAGTACTTC. This gives the protein CSVSRENIQYF. Drawing the rest from reference TRBV29-1 and TRBJ2-4, the complete variable domain is SAVISQKPSRDICQRGTSLTIQCQVDSQVTMMFWYRQQPGQSLTLIATANQGSEATYESGFVIDKFPISRPNLTFSTLTVSNMSPEDSSIYLCSVSRENIQYFGAGTRLSVL.

This clonotype was seen at least ten times. The gene calls are TRBV5-1 and TRBJ1-5; 8 positions agree with TRBD1. This CDR3 contains 13 residues. V lost 4 bases, J lost 5 bases, and 2 bases stayed unmatched. Per germline, CDR1 SGHRS and CDR2 YFSETQ. Here the CDR3 DNA reads TGCGCCAGCAGCGAGACAGGGGATCAGCCCCAGCATTTT. This gives the protein CASSETGDQPQHF.

This clonotype was detected ten times or more. V is TRBV11-2 and J is TRBJ2-5, with D hard to call. Germline CDR1 SGHAT, CDR2 FQNNGV. The CDR3 length is 14 residues. Trimming left V 2 bases short and J 5 bases short, with 12 bases between. CDR3 region: CASSLRKGGETQYF. In DNA form, the CDR3 reads TGTGCCAGCAGCTTACGAAAGGGTGGGGAGACCCAGTACTTC.

This clonotype was detected ten times or more. V gene TRBV20-1 combines with J gene TRBJ1-2, with D uncertain. The V and J ends lost 4 bases and 3 bases respectively, with 18 bases between them. The CDR3 has 15 amino acids. Germline-derived CDR1 and CDR2 are DFQATT and SNEGSKA (reference sequence). The CDR3 bases are TGCAGTGCTAACGGCGCGAGTTACGGCGACTATGGCTACACCTTC. Encoded protein: CSANGASYGDYGYTF.

The sample holds many counts of this clonotype. The V gene is TRBV29-1, the J gene TRBJ1-6; D might be TRBD1 (6 bases). CDR3 length equals 14 residues. V gave up 7 bases and J gave up 5 bases, with 15 bases separating them. CDR1 is SQVTM, CDR2 ANQGSEA, per germline. CDR3 nucleotides: TGCAGCGCCAAGTCCGGGGACAATAATTCACCCCTCCACTTT. Translated, it gives CSAKSGDNNSPLHF.

This clonotype was observed many times. The gene calls are TRBV10-1 and TRBJ2-3, with D possibly being TRBD1 (6 bases). The germline V gene has CDR1 WNHNN and CDR2 SYGVQD (reference sequence). Trimming took off 5 bases at V and 4 bases at J, with 10 bases between the two ends. This CDR3 comprises 13 residues. The CDR3 is CASSYNRADTQYF. The CDR3 coding sequence is TGCGCCAGCAGTTACAACAGGGCAGATACGCAGTATTTT.

This clonotype was recorded at least ten times. The chain couples TRBV7-9 to TRBJ2-1, with 9 nucleotides matching TRBD2. With 3 bases clipped from V and 15 bases from J, the junction kept 9 bases outside the gene matches. This CDR3 spans 13 amino acids. The germline gives CDR1 SEHNR, CDR2 FQNEAQ (reference sequence). The CDR3 bases are TGTGCCAGCAGCTTCGGACTAGCGCTCAGGGGGTTCTTC. Its translation is CASSFGLALRGFF. Drawing the rest from reference TRBV7-9 and TRBJ2-1, the complete variable domain is DTGVSQNPRHKITKRGQNVTFRCDPISEHNRLYWYRQTLGQGPEFLTYFQNEAQLEKSRLLSDRFSAERPKGSFSTLEIQRTEQGDSAMYLCASSFGLALRGFFGPGTRLTVL.

This clonotype was counted a few times. The V gene is TRBV6-2 or TRBV6-3, the J gene TRBJ2-3; D gene ambiguous. Trimming removed 0 bases from V and 6 bases from J, with 13 bases in between. The CDR3 runs 15 residues. CDR1 MNHEY and CDR2 SVGEGT come from the germline V gene. The DNA of the CDR3 is TGTGCCAGCAGTTACTCGGGCGGAGAGTGGGATACGCAGTATTTT. This encodes CASSYSGGEWDTQYF.

This clonotype appeared many times. V gene TRBV9 combines with J gene TRBJ1-5, with D possibly TRBD1 on 6 matching bases. This CDR3 contains 15 residues. Trimming stripped 1 base from V and 0 bases from J, with 8 bases between. Germline assignment: CDR1 SGDLS and CDR2 YYNGEE. DNA of the CDR3: TGTGCCAGCAGCGTAACAGGGAATAGCAATCAGCCCCAGCATTTT. Protein sequence: CASSVTGNSNQPQHF.

This clonotype was seen repeatedly, ten times or more. The V and J genes are TRBV28 and TRBJ1-6; 8 nucleotides agree with TRBD1. The V segment lost 6 bases and the J segment 5 bases; nucleotides outside the gene matches: 15. Germline CDR1 and CDR2: MDHEN and SYDVKM. This CDR3 is 18 amino acids long. For the CDR3, the DNA is TGTGCCAGCAGCCACGACAGGGGCCCACTACTCCATAATTCACCCCTCCACTTT. Amino acids: CASSHDRGPLLHNSPLHF.

This clonotype was recorded many times. The CDR3 is CASSYRSGSRSYNEQFF. The CDR3 DNA follows: TGTGCCAGCAGTTACCGATCGGGGAGTCGATCCTACAATGAGCAGTTCTTC. The J gene is TRBJ2-1, the V gene TRBV6-5, with a tentative D call TRBD2 (5 bases). The germline gives CDR1 MNHEY, CDR2 SVGAGI. V was cut by 2 bases and J by 1 base, with 15 bases left in between. This CDR3 spans 17 amino acids.

This clonotype was picked up many times. This CDR3 is CATQTGAYNEQFF. The CDR3 DNA follows: TGTGCCACCCAGACAGGGGCCTACAATGAGCAGTTCTTC. The chain employs TRBV10-3 and TRBJ2-1, with TRBD1 identical over 8 bases. This CDR3 comprises 13 residues. V lost 10 bases to trimming and J lost 2 bases; unmatched junction nucleotides: 4. Germline V gene sequence: CDR1 ENHRY, CDR2 SYGVKD.

This clonotype was found many times. The chain couples TRBV20-1 to TRBJ2-3; 9 bases line up with TRBD1. V shed 3 bases, J shed 2 bases, and the junction held 6 bases outside the gene matches. Per germline, CDR1 DFQATT and CDR2 SNEGSKA (reference sequence). The CDR3 runs to 15 residues. CDR3 protein: CSARGWTGDTDTQYF. DNA for the CDR3: TGCAGTGCTAGGGGCTGGACAGGGGACACAGATACGCAGTATTTT.

This clonotype came up many times. This rearrangement joins TRBV12-3 or TRBV12-4 to TRBJ1-3; TRBD1 is a possible D gene (5 bases). The V gene lost 3 bases and the J gene lost 2 bases, with 8 bases spanning the gap. The length of the CDR3 is 14 residues. The CDR3 is CASSLRGTGNTIYF. The CDR3 nucleotides are TGTGCCAGCAGTTTGAGGGGTACTGGAAACACCATATATTTT.